The 32 T cell receptor beta chains below come from one sample, sequenced in a study of cytomegalovirus exposure and HLA in healthy donors. With 60 Vbeta and 13 Jbeta primers, the PCR was carried out. Data came from immunoSEQ multiplex PCR; TCRdb stores just in-frame clones and leaves some out. The sample holds 150,000 to 200,000 clones; around 80% are singletons and the top ten take approximately 1.5%. Material: PBMCs. The receptors were sampled from a man aged 35-49 years in good health and CMV-seronegative.

The chain carries TRBV10-3 and TRBJ1-5; 8 bases fit TRBD1. The trim removed 0 bases at V and 5 bases at J, leaving 3 bases unmatched. The CDR3 contains 15 residues. Looked up from germline, CDR1 is ENHRY and CDR2 is SYGVKD. The CDR3 coding sequence is TGTGCCATCAGTGAGTCTGGACAGGGCCATCAGCCCCAGCATTTT. It encodes CAISESGQGHQPQHF.

The DNA for the CDR3 is TGCGCCAGCAGCTTGTTTGCGGGAGCCACCGGGGAGCTGTTTTTT. This translates into CASSLFAGATGELFF. The chain is built from TRBV5-1 and TRBJ2-2, with 7 bases fitting TRBD2. The CDR3 has 15 amino acids. The J segment lost 4 bases and the V segment lost 1 base, leaving 4 bases of the junction unmatched. Germline V gives CDR1 SGHRS, CDR2 YFSETQ.

The rearrangement links TRBV9 to TRBJ2-1; 8 bases match TRBD1. Germline V gives CDR1 SGDLS, CDR2 YYNGEE. V lost 0 bases to trimming and J lost 6 bases; unmatched junction nucleotides: 5. The CDR3 runs 15 residues. CDR3 DNA: TGTGCCAGCAGCGTAGGGCAGGGGGCGACCAATGAGCAGTTCTTC. It is translated as CASSVGQGATNEQFF.

The sample holds a few counts of this clone. V is TRBV6-5 and J is TRBJ2-7, with D maybe TRBD1 (6 bases). From germline, CDR1 is MNHEY and CDR2 SVGAGI. The length of the CDR3 is 12 residues. The ends were cut back, 8 bases at V and 6 bases at J, with 14 bases in the middle. In nucleotides, the CDR3 is TGTGCCAGCCGCCGACAGGCTTCCGAGCAGTACTTC. Translation gives CASRRQASEQYF.

The chain combines TRBV4-2 with TRBJ1-2, with no clear D. The germline CDR1 and CDR2 sequences are LGHNA and YNFKEQ. V lost 5 bases to trimming and J lost 0 bases, with 10 bases between them. CDR3 size: 14 residues. This chain's CDR3 is CASSSPGANYGYTF. The CDR3, as DNA: TGTGCCAGCAGCTCCCCCGGGGCTAACTATGGCTACACCTTC.

This clone was picked up a small number of times. Sequence at one end of the junction differs from germline and may be a read error. The chain links TRBV30 to TRBJ2-6; D perhaps matches TRBD2 (6 bases). In germline, CDR1 is GTSNPN, CDR2 SVGIG (reference sequence). This CDR3 has 13 residues. The CDR3 reads CAWGGTGANGLTF. CDR3 bases: TGTGCCTGGGGGGGGACTGGGGCCAACGGCCTGACTTTC. The whole variable domain, remainder taken from reference TRBV30 and TRBJ2-6, is SQTIHQWPATLVQPVGSPLSLECTVEGTSNPNLYWYRQAAGRGLQLLFYSVGIGQISSEVPQNLSASRPQDRQFILSSKKLLLSDSGFYLCAWGGTGANGLTFGAGSRLTVL.

V and J are TRBV7-6 and TRBJ2-2, with a possible D match to TRBD1 (5 bases). Germline assignment: CDR1 SGHVS and CDR2 FNYEAQ. The V gene lost 4 bases and the J gene lost 4 bases, with 13 bases spanning the gap. The CDR3 covers 15 residues. The CDR3 protein is CASSWAGPFTGELFF. The CDR3 region has the DNA TGTGCCAGCAGCTGGGCAGGGCCGTTCACCGGGGAGCTGTTTTTT. The whole variable domain, remainder taken from reference TRBV7-6 and TRBJ2-2, is GAGVSQSPRYKVTKRGQDVALRCDPISGHVSLYWYRQALGQGPEFLTYFNYEAQQDKSGLPNDRFSAERPEGSISTLTIQRTEQRDSAMYRCASSWAGPFTGELFFGEGSRLTVL.

This clone was counted a few times. The J gene is TRBJ1-1, the V gene TRBV28; D is undetermined. V lost 5 bases and J 4 bases, leaving 8 bases between the germline ends. Germline V gene data show CDR1 as MDHEN and CDR2 as SYDVKM. The CDR3 contains 12 residues. The CDR3 reads CASSPLPTEAFF. In DNA form, the CDR3 reads TGTGCCAGCAGTCCCCTTCCCACTGAAGCTTTCTTT.

This clone was picked up one time. The V and J genes are TRBV25-1 and TRBJ2-2; D is possibly TRBD1 (6 bases). CDR1 is MGHDK and CDR2 is SYGVNS in the germline V gene. V gave up 5 bases and J gave up 4 bases, with 17 bases separating them. The CDR3 is made up of 16 amino acids. CDR3 residues: CASSRQGTSSTGELFF. The CDR3 coding sequence is TGTGCCAGCAGTCGGCAGGGGACGTCGAGCACCGGGGAGCTGTTTTTT. The full variable domain, with the rest looked up from reference TRBV25-1 and TRBJ2-2, is EADIYQTPRYLVIGTGKKITLECSQTMGHDKMYWYQQDPGMELHLIHYSYGVNSTEKGDLSSESTVSRIRTEHFPLTLESARPSHTSQYLCASSRQGTSSTGELFFGEGSRLTVL.

With respect to this clone: Sequence at one end of the junction differs from germline and may be a read error. This chain uses TRBV4-2 with TRBJ2-7; weak D call: TRBD2 (5 bases). From germline, CDR1 is LGHNA and CDR2 YNFKEQ. CDR3 length equals 13 residues. For the CDR3, the DNA is TGTGCCAGCAGCCAAGATCATGGGGAGCAGCTCCTCTTC. This translates into CASSQDHGEQLLF.

The chain employs TRBV5-1 and TRBJ2-2; TRBD1 agrees at 11 bases. Per germline, CDR1 SGHRS and CDR2 YFSETQ. J was trimmed by 6 bases and V by 0 bases; bases with no gene match: 4. The CDR3 has 16 amino acids. In DNA, the CDR3 is TGCGCCAGCAGCTTGGGGACAGGGGGCGTATCCGGGGAGCTGTTTTTT. Its translation: CASSLGTGGVSGELFF.

This chain connects TRBV7-8 to TRBJ2-7; TRBD1 aligns across 9 bases. Germline loops: CDR1 SGHVS, CDR2 FQNEAQ. This CDR3 contains 17 residues. Trimming took 1 base from V and 2 from J; bases not matched to a gene: 9. This CDR3 is CASSLEGARQGAYEQYF. The DNA for the CDR3 is TGTGCCAGCAGCTTAGAAGGGGCCCGACAGGGGGCCTACGAGCAGTACTTC.

V and J are TRBV6-6 and TRBJ1-2; D may be TRBD1 (6 bases). CDR1 and CDR2 (germline): MNHNY, SVGAGI (reference sequence). Trimming removed 4 bases at V and 4 bases at J, with 10 bases between. The CDR3 is 13 residues long. CDR3: CASSWGRGYGYTF. CDR3 DNA sequence: TGTGCCAGCAGTTGGGGGCGAGGCTATGGCTACACCTTC.

V gene TRBV6-1 combines with J gene TRBJ1-4; TRBD1 agrees at 7 bases. Germline CDR1 is MNHNS and CDR2 is SASEGT. J was trimmed by 3 bases and V by 4 bases; bases with no gene match: 14. This CDR3 spans 18 amino acids. The CDR3 is CASSVQGFLYSANEKLFF. DNA for the CDR3: TGTGCCAGCAGTGTACAGGGGTTCCTTTATAGTGCTAATGAAAAACTGTTTTTT.

This chain's CDR3 is CASGAGDDYGYTF. CDR3 DNA sequence: TGTGCCAGTGGGGCAGGGGATGACTATGGCTACACCTTC. The chain combines TRBV30 with TRBJ1-2, with D tentatively TRBD1 (6 bases). The CDR3 is made up of 13 amino acids. Trimming took off 8 bases at V and 3 bases at J, with 16 bases between the two ends. The germline V gene has CDR1 GTSNPN and CDR2 SVGIG (reference sequence).

The chain is built from TRBV19 and TRBJ2-3, with 7 nucleotides matching TRBD2. Germline V gene data show CDR1 as LNHDA and CDR2 as SQIVND (reference sequence). V dropped 3 bases and J dropped 5; count of bases not matched to a gene: 8. This CDR3 region has 15 residues. DNA of the CDR3: TGTGCCAGTAGTATCGGCGGGAGTAAGGAAGATACGCAGTATTTT. Protein sequence: CASSIGGSKEDTQYF.

The chain recombines TRBV7-9 with TRBJ2-5; the match to TRBD2 covers 11 bases. This CDR3 spans 15 amino acids. Per germline, CDR1 SEHNR and CDR2 FQNEAQ (reference sequence). After removal of 5 bases from V and 6 bases from J, the junction contained 8 bases not matched to a gene. CDR3 in DNA: TGTGCCAGCAGCACAAGACTAGCGGGATTTCAGACCCAGTACTTC. Its protein is CASSTRLAGFQTQYF.

This clone was seen only a few times. The J gene is TRBJ1-2, the V gene TRBV27, with no clear D. Germline values: CDR1 MNHEY, CDR2 SMNVEV (reference sequence). The V end was cut by 6 bases, the J end by 3 bases, with 14 bases between. The CDR3 spans 14 residues. CDR3 sequence reads: CASSPRRRDYGYTF. The CDR3 DNA reads TGTGCCAGCAGCCCTAGGAGGAGAGACTATGGCTACACCTTC.

This chain joins TRBV20-1 and TRBJ1-2; D is uncertain. Trimming left V 1 base short and J 7 bases short, with 7 bases between. CDR3 size: 11 residues. Germline lookup yields CDR1 DFQATT and CDR2 SNEGSKA (reference sequence). The CDR3 nucleotides read TGCAGTGCTAGAGTGAACGGTGGCTACACCTTC. Its translation is CSARVNGGYTF.

The chain recombines TRBV7-2 with TRBJ2-3, with D maybe TRBD2 (6 bases). Per germline, CDR1 SGHTA and CDR2 FQGNSA. The CDR3 extends over 14 amino acids. V lost 5 bases and J lost 2, with 11 bases in between. The CDR3 spells CASSPGTPTDTQYF. CDR3 coding DNA: TGTGCCAGCAGCCCCGGGACTCCCACAGATACGCAGTATTTT.

The rearrangement links TRBV5-4 to TRBJ2-7, with 7 bases that match TRBD1. There are 13 residues in the CDR3. With 4 bases clipped from V and 5 bases from J, the junction kept 6 bases outside the gene matches. Germline lookup yields CDR1 SGHNT and CDR2 YYREEE (reference sequence). The CDR3 loop is CASSANRGNEQYV. The CDR3 nucleotides read TGTGCCAGCAGCGCGAACAGGGGAAACGAGCAGTACGTC.

On this clone: A read error may produce the germline difference seen at one junction end. This chain connects TRBV7-2 to TRBJ2-4; a weak D match, TRBD2 (6 bases). Germline-derived CDR1 and CDR2 are SGHTA and FQGNSA. This CDR3 comprises 17 residues. The CDR3 DNA reads as TGTGTCAGCAGCTCCTTCGGGGGAACACTAGCCAAAAACATTCAGTACTTC. Its protein is CVSSSFGGTLAKNIQYF.

V and J are TRBV29-1 and TRBJ2-3; TRBD2 agrees at 8 bases. The CDR3 sequence is 16 residues long. The ends lost 8 bases at V and 5 bases at J; junction bases unmatched: 18. Germline values: CDR1 SQVTM, CDR2 ANQGSEA. CDR3 DNA: TGCAGCTCTGCGGTGGTTCTAGCGGGTTACATAGATACGCAGTATTTT. It translates to CSSAVVLAGYIDTQYF.

V gene TRBV4-1 combines with J gene TRBJ1-5, with 9 positions matching TRBD1. CDR1 and CDR2 (germline): MGHRA, YSYEKL. This CDR3 comprises 15 residues. Trimming cost V 4 bases and J 7 bases; bases outside gene matches: 8. CDR3 amino acids: CASSLGQGNSQPQHF. The CDR3 coding sequence is TGCGCCAGCAGCCTGGGACAGGGCAATAGCCAGCCCCAGCATTTT.

This chain links TRBV27 with TRBJ2-1, with D unclear. CDR3 length: 13 amino acids. Germline CDR1 MNHEY, CDR2 SMNVEV (reference sequence). The germline V and J ends were trimmed by 3 bases and 6 bases, with 9 bases remaining between them. The CDR3 here is CASSFSSSNEQFF. The DNA of the CDR3 is TGTGCCAGCAGTTTTTCGTCTTCCAATGAGCAGTTCTTC.

CDR3 sequence: CASSDRSMNTEAFF. CDR3 DNA: TGTGCCAGCAGTGACAGATCAATGAACACTGAAGCTTTCTTT. V is TRBV2 and J is TRBJ1-1; D gene uncertain. This CDR3 is 14 amino acids long. Per germline, CDR1 SNHLY and CDR2 FYNNEI. Between the trimmed V and J ends, which lost 3 bases and 0 bases, there was a span of 8 bases. Supplemented by reference TRBV2 and TRBJ1-1, the full variable domain reads EPEVTQTPSHQVTQMGQEVILRCVPISNHLYFYWYRQILGQKVEFLVSFYNNEISEKSEIFDDQFSVERPDGSNFTLKIRSTKLEDSAMYFCASSDRSMNTEAFFGQGTRLTVV.

The chain recombines TRBV2 with TRBJ1-1; no firm D call. Germline V gene sequence: CDR1 SNHLY, CDR2 FYNNEI. The V gene lost 2 bases and the J gene lost 4 bases, with 8 bases spanning the gap. The length of the CDR3 is 13 residues. The CDR3 DNA sequence: TGTGCCAGCAGTGAATGGGAGGGCACTGAAGCTTTCTTT. Its protein is CASSEWEGTEAFF.

CDR3 loop: CASRGSPRHQPQHF. DNA of the CDR3: TGTGCCAGCCGGGGTTCTCCCCGCCATCAGCCCCAGCATTTT. J is TRBJ1-5 and V is TRBV28; D remains unclear. Trimming shortened V by 8 bases and J by 5 bases, and 16 bases separated the two germline ends. The CDR3 is made up of 14 amino acids. The germline CDR1 and CDR2 sequences are MDHEN and SYDVKM.

This clone was seen once. V gene TRBV30 combines with J gene TRBJ2-3; perhaps TRBD2 as D (6 bases). V lost 1 base to trimming and J lost 3 bases, with 11 bases between them. The CDR3 has 14 residues. The germline CDR1 and CDR2 sequences are GTSNPN and SVGIG (reference sequence). CDR3 bases: TGTGCCTGGAGTGCATCGGAGGGGACAGATACGCAGTATTTT. This gives the protein CAWSASEGTDTQYF.

In its sample, this clone was seen a few times. The chain employs TRBV5-1 and TRBJ2-1, with 7 bases that match TRBD2. V gave up 0 bases and J gave up 14 bases; unmatched junction bases: 8. This CDR3 region has 13 residues. CDR1 is SGHRS and CDR2 is YFSETQ in the germline V gene. DNA of the CDR3: TGCGCCAGCAGCTTGGCCGCGCGGGGGACCAAGTTCTTC. As protein: CASSLAARGTKFF.

The rearrangement joins TRBV5-1 to TRBJ2-7; 11 bases agree with TRBD2. Germline CDR1 SGHRS, CDR2 YFSETQ. The CDR3 runs to 16 residues. With 5 bases clipped from V and 2 bases from J, the junction kept 9 bases outside the gene matches. CDR3 sequence: CASSPLGTSGTYEQYF. The CDR3 DNA follows: TGCGCCAGCAGTCCTCTCGGGACTAGCGGTACCTACGAGCAGTACTTC.

V usage is TRBV5-1 and J usage is TRBJ2-5; possible D gene TRBD1, 6 bases. Germline CDR1 SGHRS, CDR2 YFSETQ. The CDR3 spans 15 residues. V shed 4 bases and J shed 4 bases, with 17 bases lying between them. The CDR3 sequence is CASSPSGTQGETQYF. CDR3 nucleotides: TGCGCCAGCAGCCCATCCGGGACACAGGGAGAGACCCAGTACTTC. Drawing the rest from reference TRBV5-1 and TRBJ2-5, the complete variable domain is KAGVTQTPRYLIKTRGQQVTLSCSPISGHRSVSWYQQTPGQGLQFLFEYFSETQRNKGNFPGRFSGRQFSNSRSEMNVSTLELGDSALYLCASSPSGTQGETQYFGPGTRLLVL.